Below, 30 T cell receptor beta chains from the same sample are listed, as sequenced in a study of T cell responses to AZD1222 COVID-19 vaccine. Here immunoSEQ multiplex PCR was the method, and the copy in TCRdb shows in-frame clones only, minus some. The sample has under 110,000 clones, 80% to 95% seen once; the top ten hold around 7.6%. The sample was peripheral blood, taken 28 days after the second AZD1222 dose. The receptors come from an adult who received the AZD1222 COVID-19 vaccine.

This clone has just one count. The V call is TRBV19, the J call TRBJ1-5; 7 positions match TRBD1. The CDR3 consists of 15 residues. V was pared by 3 bases and J by 2 bases, with 4 bases of the junction left unmatched. The germline gives CDR1 LNHDA, CDR2 SQIVND (reference sequence). The CDR3, as DNA: TGTGCCAGTAGTATTAGGGGGCGTGGCAATCAGCCCCAGCATTTT. Its protein is CASSIRGRGNQPQHF.

The gene calls are TRBV14 and TRBJ1-3; no firm D call. CDR3 length: 13 amino acids. The germline V gene has CDR1 SGHDN and CDR2 FVKESK. Trimming took 10 bases from V and 9 from J, leaving 19 bases between them. The CDR3 region is CATRESLHGTIYF. The CDR3 DNA follows: TGTGCCACCCGCGAGTCCCTCCATGGCACCATATATTTT.

This rearrangement joins TRBV19 to TRBJ2-7; no clear D. Deletions cut 5 bases from V and 6 bases from J, with 14 bases between. In germline, CDR1 is LNHDA, CDR2 SQIVND (reference sequence). The CDR3 totals 13 residues. DNA of the CDR3: TGTGCCAGTAGTCCCCTCTCTGACCGCGAGCAGTACTTC. It yields the protein CASSPLSDREQYF.

The V gene is TRBV6-2 or TRBV6-3, the J gene TRBJ1-1; D is uncertain. CDR1 and CDR2 (germline): MNHEY, SVGEGT. With 2 bases removed from V and 0 bases from J, the gap between germline ends came to 10 bases. There are 15 residues in the CDR3. CDR3 nucleotides: TGTGCCAGCAGTTACCTTGGCAGCCTGAACACTGAAGCTTTCTTT. It encodes CASSYLGSLNTEAFF.

This chain uses TRBV14 with TRBJ2-5, with 10 bases aligning to TRBD2. Germline values: CDR1 SGHDN, CDR2 FVKESK. J gave up 4 bases and V 1 base, and 9 bases lay outside the gene matches. The CDR3 sequence is 17 residues long. The CDR3 protein is CASSQGLAGGQRETQYF. CDR3 bases: TGTGCCAGCAGCCAAGGGTTAGCGGGGGGCCAGAGAGAGACCCAGTACTTC.

The chain recombines TRBV30 with TRBJ1-3; D gene ambiguous. Germline lookup yields CDR1 GTSNPN and CDR2 SVGIG (reference sequence). The V end was cut by 4 bases, the J end by 6 bases, with 7 bases between. This CDR3 has 11 residues. Written as DNA, the CDR3 is TGTGCCTGGACGGTCGCAAACACCATATATTTT. It yields the protein CAWTVANTIYF.

The rearrangement joins TRBV14 to TRBJ1-3; D call uncertain. CDR3 length equals 13 residues. V was trimmed by 0 bases and J by 2 bases, leaving 2 bases between them. Germline V gene sequence: CDR1 SGHDN, CDR2 FVKESK. CDR3 nucleotides: TGTGCCAGCAGCCAAGATGCTGGAAACACCATATATTTT. This encodes CASSQDAGNTIYF. Based on the CDR3 plus reference TRBV14 and TRBJ1-3, the full variable domain is EAGVTQFPSHSVIEKGQTVTLRCDPISGHDNLYWYRRVMGKEIKFLLHFVKESKQDESGMPNNRFLAERTGGTYSTLKVQPAELEDSGVYFCASSQDAGNTIYFGEGSWLTVV.

V gene TRBV7-9 combines with J gene TRBJ1-3; D is ambiguous. The CDR3 extends over 13 amino acids. Trimming left V 8 bases short and J 2 bases short, with 10 bases between. Germline V gene sequence: CDR1 SEHNR, CDR2 FQNEAQ (reference sequence). CDR3 in DNA: TGTGCCAGCGTAGGGCTGGCTGGAAACACCATATATTTT. Translating it yields CASVGLAGNTIYF. Complete variable domain (other parts from reference TRBV7-9 and TRBJ1-3): DTGVSQNPRHKITKRGQNVTFRCDPISEHNRLYWYRQTLGQGPEFLTYFQNEAQLEKSRLLSDRFSAERPKGSFSTLEIQRTEQGDSAMYLCASVGLAGNTIYFGEGSWLTVV.

V and J are TRBV4-1 and TRBJ2-1; D is undetermined. Germline CDR1 MGHRA, CDR2 YSYEKL. V gave up 1 base and J gave up 8 bases, with 3 bases separating them. This CDR3 spans 11 amino acids. CDR3 DNA sequence: TGCGCCAGCAGCCAAGGCTATGAGCAGTTCTTC. It yields the protein CASSQGYEQFF.

The chain couples TRBV7-8 to TRBJ2-3, with 8 bases identical to TRBD1. The length of the CDR3 is 14 residues. J was trimmed by 1 base and V by 7 bases; bases with no gene match: 4. Germline CDR1 and CDR2: SGHVS and FQNEAQ. The CDR3 here is CASTQGAGTDTQYF. The CDR3 nucleotides are TGTGCCAGCACCCAGGGGGCGGGCACAGATACGCAGTATTTT.

This sequence joins TRBV4-1 and TRBJ2-2; 8 bases are a match to TRBD1. After removal of 4 bases from V and 4 bases from J, the junction contained 2 bases not matched to a gene. There are 14 residues in the CDR3. Per germline, CDR1 MGHRA and CDR2 YSYEKL. The CDR3 protein is CASSLGQGTGELFF. Written as DNA, the CDR3 is TGCGCCAGCAGCCTCGGACAGGGCACCGGGGAGCTGTTTTTT.

In its sample, this clone was seen a few times. This rearrangement joins TRBV6-2 or TRBV6-3 to TRBJ2-6; no reliable D call. CDR1 is MNHEY and CDR2 is SVGEGT in the germline V gene. CDR3 size: 15 residues. The V end was cut by 2 bases, the J end by 0 bases, with 5 bases between. CDR3 nucleotides: TGTGCCAGCAGTTACCTGAGCTCTGGGGCCAACGTCCTGACTTTC. This codes for CASSYLSSGANVLTF.

The gene calls are TRBV20-1 and TRBJ1-5, with D maybe TRBD1 (6 bases). CDR1 and CDR2 (germline): DFQATT, SNEGSKA (reference sequence). Trimming removed 3 bases at V and 11 bases at J, with 17 bases between. The CDR3 runs to 13 residues. CDR3 bases: TGCAGTGCTAGTCGGGGCAGGGGCTCAACCCAGCATTTT. Translating gives CSASRGRGSTQHF.

The CDR3 loop reads CASSESPGQFGNQPQHF. In DNA, the CDR3 is TGTGCCAGCAGTGAATCGCCAGGCCAATTCGGGAATCAGCCCCAGCATTTT. The chain has TRBV2 and TRBJ1-5; D uncertain. Germline V CDR1 and CDR2: SNHLY, FYNNEI. Trimming cost V 2 bases and J 4 bases, with 18 bases left between them. CDR3 length: 17 residues. The full variable domain, with the rest looked up from reference TRBV2 and TRBJ1-5, is EPEVTQTPSHQVTQMGQEVILRCVPISNHLYFYWYRQILGQKVEFLVSFYNNEISEKSEIFDDQFSVERPDGSNFTLKIRSTKLEDSAMYFCASSESPGQFGNQPQHFGDGTRLSIL.

The chain employs TRBV18 and TRBJ2-7; D unclear. V lost 6 bases to trimming and J lost 0 bases, with 12 bases between them. The CDR3 length is 14 residues. The germline CDR1 and CDR2 sequences are KGHSH and LQKENI. The CDR3 bases are TGTGCCAGCTCTCCGGACCGACTCTCCTACGAGCAGTACTTC. This encodes CASSPDRLSYEQYF.

The gene calls are TRBV7-2 and TRBJ2-1, with 12 bases fitting TRBD2. The CDR3 length is 18 residues. Germline V lookup: CDR1 SGHTA, CDR2 FQGNSA. V shed 3 bases and J 9 bases; nucleotides not matched to a gene: 15. The CDR3 DNA reads as TGTGCCAGCAGCTTTTTGCCACGCCTAGCGGGGGGGAAGGGTGAGCAGTTCTTC. Translating it yields CASSFLPRLAGGKGEQFF.

This rearrangement joins TRBV29-1 to TRBJ1-4; D is possibly TRBD1 (5 bases). Germline CDR1 reads SQVTM; CDR2 reads ANQGSEA. V was pared by 5 bases and J by 6 bases, with 10 bases between. This CDR3 is built from 12 residues. CDR3 nucleotides: TGCAGCGTTAGCAGGGCGGATGAAAAACTGTTTTTT. This translates into CSVSRADEKLFF. The full variable domain, its missing parts supplied by reference TRBV29-1 and TRBJ1-4, is SAVISQKPSRDICQRGTSLTIQCQVDSQVTMMFWYRQQPGQSLTLIATANQGSEATYESGFVIDKFPISRPNLTFSTLTVSNMSPEDSSIYLCSVSRADEKLFFGSGTQLSVL.

The V gene is TRBV7-8, the J gene TRBJ2-2; possibly TRBD2 for D (5 bases). V lost 6 bases and J lost 8, with 19 bases in between. Germline CDR1 reads SGHVS; CDR2 reads FQNEAQ. CDR3 length: 15 amino acids. The chain's CDR3 is CASRVFESGPGELFF. The CDR3 bases are TGTGCCAGCAGGGTCTTCGAAAGCGGACCGGGGGAGCTGTTTTTT.

This chain joins TRBV15 and TRBJ1-5, with D possibly being TRBD1 (6 bases). CDR3 length equals 15 residues. V was trimmed by 9 bases and J by 1 base, leaving 16 bases between them. CDR1 and CDR2 (germline): LNHNV, YYDKDF (reference sequence). This chain's CDR3 is CATLEGGSSNQPQHF. CDR3 bases: TGTGCCACGTTGGAGGGGGGGTCCAGCAATCAGCCCCAGCATTTT. Based on the CDR3 plus reference TRBV15 and TRBJ1-5, the full variable domain is DAMVIQNPRYQVTQFGKPVTLSCSQTLNHNVMYWYQQKSSQAPKLLFHYYDKDFNNEADTPDNFQSRRPNTSFCFLDIRSPGLGDTAMYLCATLEGGSSNQPQHFGDGTRLSIL.

In this sample, this clone turned up a few times. V usage is TRBV7-2 and J usage is TRBJ2-7; 7 bases agree with TRBD2. V was pared by 3 bases and J by 0 bases, with 8 bases of the junction left unmatched. Looked up from germline, CDR1 is SGHTA and CDR2 is FQGNSA. This CDR3 is 16 amino acids long. CDR3 residues: CASSFGWGGTSYEQYF. As DNA, the CDR3 is TGTGCCAGCAGCTTCGGGTGGGGAGGGACCTCCTACGAGCAGTACTTC.

The rearrangement joins TRBV6-5 to TRBJ2-7; D perhaps matches TRBD1 (5 bases). The V end lost 6 bases, the J end lost 7 bases, and 10 bases lay between the germline ends. Germline V gene data show CDR1 as MNHEY and CDR2 as SVGAGI. This CDR3 has 11 residues. The CDR3 DNA reads TGTGCCAGCAGGTCAGGGATTGAGCAGTACTTC. Its protein product is CASRSGIEQYF.

The chain recombines TRBV6-5 with TRBJ2-7; 7 bases map to TRBD2. Trimming took 2 bases from V and 5 from J; bases not matched to a gene: 12. Germline assignment: CDR1 MNHEY and CDR2 SVGAGI. The CDR3 sequence is 16 residues long. Here the CDR3 DNA reads TGTGCCAGCAGTTACCATTCGGCTAGCGGCACTGACGAGCAGTACTTC. It yields the protein CASSYHSASGTDEQYF.

This rearrangement joins TRBV27 to TRBJ1-3; D gene uncertain. V was cut by 5 bases and J by 1 base, with 6 bases left in between. The CDR3 consists of 13 residues. Per the germline V gene, CDR1 is MNHEY and CDR2 is SMNVEV (reference sequence). As DNA, the CDR3 is TGTGCCAGCAGTCTACGGTCTGGAAACACCATATATTTT. Protein product: CASSLRSGNTIYF.

The V call is TRBV7-9, the J call TRBJ2-7, with D perhaps matching TRBD1 or TRBD2 (6 bases each). The CDR3 extends over 17 amino acids. The germline V gene has CDR1 SEHNR and CDR2 FQNEAQ (reference sequence). V was trimmed by 4 bases and J by 1 base, leaving 20 bases between them. CDR3 protein: CASSSRRTGAQSYEQYF. As DNA, the CDR3 is TGTGCCAGCAGCTCCCGGCGGACGGGGGCCCAATCCTACGAGCAGTACTTC.

V usage is TRBV5-1 and J usage is TRBJ2-7; TRBD1 aligns across 7 bases. V lost 4 bases and J lost 6; bases outside the gene matches: 10. The germline V gene encodes CDR1 SGHRS and CDR2 YFSETQ. CDR3 length equals 14 residues. CDR3 sequence (DNA): TGCGCCAGCAGCCCCGACAGGGCACCCTCCGAGCAGTACTTC. Protein: CASSPDRAPSEQYF.

This clone was found once. V gene TRBV7-2 combines with J gene TRBJ2-2; weak D call: TRBD2 (6 bases). Between the trimmed V and J ends, which lost 4 bases and 0 bases, there was a span of 15 bases. CDR3 length equals 17 residues. Germline loops: CDR1 SGHTA, CDR2 FQGNSA. CDR3 DNA: TGTGCCAGCAGCTCGGGCCCTAGCGCCTCGAACACCGGGGAGCTGTTTTTT. Residues: CASSSGPSASNTGELFF.

The V and J genes are TRBV18 and TRBJ2-5, with D perhaps assigned TRBD1 or TRBD2 (5 bases each). This CDR3 has 15 residues. The ends were cut back, 3 bases at V and 5 bases at J, with 16 bases in the middle. Germline loops: CDR1 KGHSH, CDR2 LQKENI. CDR3 amino acids: CASSPYGAPGETQYF. The CDR3 nucleotides are TGTGCCAGCTCACCTTACGGGGCACCCGGGGAGACCCAGTACTTC.

This clone was seen only a few times. This chain connects TRBV19 to TRBJ1-2; D is undetermined. The V gene's germline CDR1 is LNHDA and CDR2 SQIVND (reference sequence). This CDR3 has 14 residues. V lost 4 bases and J 4 bases, leaving 13 bases between the germline ends. The CDR3 DNA is TGTGCCAGTAGTAGAAGTTTCGTTTTCTATGGCTACACCTTC. This encodes CASSRSFVFYGYTF.

This clone is a singleton in its sample. The chain is built from TRBV7-6 and TRBJ2-3; 9 bases are shared with TRBD2. The CDR3 sequence is 16 residues long. Germline trimming cut 5 bases from V and 0 bases from J; bases unmatched to any gene: 6. Germline assignment: CDR1 SGHVS and CDR2 FNYEAQ. The chain's CDR3 is CASSSLAGSSTDTQYF. The CDR3 DNA is TGTGCCAGCAGCAGTCTAGCGGGGTCTAGCACAGATACGCAGTATTTT. Looking up the rest from reference TRBV7-6 and TRBJ2-3 gives the full variable domain: GAGVSQSPRYKVTKRGQDVALRCDPISGHVSLYWYRQALGQGPEFLTYFNYEAQQDKSGLPNDRFSAERPEGSISTLTIQRTEQRDSAMYRCASSSLAGSSTDTQYFGPGTRLTVL.

The V call is TRBV9, the J call TRBJ1-4; 10 positions match TRBD1. V was pared by 4 bases and J by 7 bases, with 7 bases of the junction left unmatched. The CDR3 covers 15 residues. Germline V gene data show CDR1 as SGDLS and CDR2 as YYNGEE. The chain's CDR3 is CASSSRQGASEKLFF. In DNA, the CDR3 is TGTGCCAGCAGCTCCCGACAGGGGGCTAGTGAAAAACTGTTTTTT.